These T cell receptor beta chains were read from a single sample in a study of T cells in localized non-small cell lung cancer. Clones were sequenced by immunoSEQ multiplex PCR, and TCRdb holds only the in-frame ones, with some missing. The sample records approximately 54,000 clones, about 83% being singletons. This material consisted of peripheral blood, taken before any cancer treatment. Every receptor here comes from a female donor older than 55 with stage II squamous cell lung carcinoma. The CDR3 runs from the conserved cysteine through the conserved F or W.

v_gene,j_gene,CDR3aa
TRBV11-2,TRBJ1-2,CASSPLHGYTF
TRBV5-1,TRBJ2-1,CASSLESRGAYNEQFF
TRBV18,TRBJ2-4,CASSQDRVTKNIQYF
TRBV4-1,TRBJ2-7,CASSQDPGSSSYEQYF
TRBV7-8,TRBJ2-7,CASSLRFESYEQYF
TRBV6-6,TRBJ1-4,CASSYWQAQANEKLFF
TRBV7-2,TRBJ1-1,CASSLTGHNTEAFF
TRBV7-9,TRBJ1-2,CASSFGQSYGYTF
TRBV7-9,TRBJ2-2,CASSLAGPDTGELFF
TRBV6-5,TRBJ2-1,CASSYRDKYNEQFF
TRBV10-3,TRBJ1-6,CAISESGSSESPLHF
TRBV6-6,TRBJ1-2,CASKGTGGYGYTF
TRBV28,TRBJ1-5,CASSLEGDSNQPQHF
TRBV11-2,TRBJ1-1,CASSTLQGRSTEAFF
TRBV5-4,TRBJ2-7,CASSWGRGQNPYEQYF
TRBV14,TRBJ1-4,CASSFRGLNEKLFF
TRBV6-5,TRBJ1-2,CATSKQGKRGYTF
TRBV7-6,TRBJ2-7,CASSRTSGGALGYEQYF
TRBV6-6,TRBJ1-1,CASGGTANTEAFF